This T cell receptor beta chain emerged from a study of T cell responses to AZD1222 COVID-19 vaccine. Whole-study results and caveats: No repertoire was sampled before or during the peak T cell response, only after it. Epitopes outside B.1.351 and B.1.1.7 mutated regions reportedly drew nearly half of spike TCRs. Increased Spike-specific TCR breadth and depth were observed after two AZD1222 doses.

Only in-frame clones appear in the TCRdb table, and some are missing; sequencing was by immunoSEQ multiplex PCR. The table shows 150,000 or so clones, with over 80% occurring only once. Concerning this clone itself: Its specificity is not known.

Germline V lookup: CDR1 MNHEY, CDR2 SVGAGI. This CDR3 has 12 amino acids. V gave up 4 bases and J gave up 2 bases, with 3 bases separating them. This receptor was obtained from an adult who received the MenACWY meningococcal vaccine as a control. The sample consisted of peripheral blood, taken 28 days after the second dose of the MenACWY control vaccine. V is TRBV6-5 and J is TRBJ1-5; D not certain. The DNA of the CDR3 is TGTGCCAGCAGTTTGGGCAATCAGCCCCAGCATTTT. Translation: CASSLGNQPQHF.